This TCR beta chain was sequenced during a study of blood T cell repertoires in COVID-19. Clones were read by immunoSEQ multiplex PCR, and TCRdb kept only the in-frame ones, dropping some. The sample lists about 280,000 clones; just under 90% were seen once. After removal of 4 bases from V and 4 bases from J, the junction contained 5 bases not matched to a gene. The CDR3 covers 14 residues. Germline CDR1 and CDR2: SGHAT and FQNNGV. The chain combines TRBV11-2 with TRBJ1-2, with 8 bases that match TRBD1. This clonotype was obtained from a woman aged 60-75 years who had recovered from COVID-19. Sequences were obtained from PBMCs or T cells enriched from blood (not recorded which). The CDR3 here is CASSSMGQAYGYTF. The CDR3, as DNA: TGTGCCAGCAGCTCGATGGGACAGGCCTATGGCTACACCTTC.